These 21 T cell receptor beta chains were all obtained from the same sample, sequenced in a study of cytotoxic CD8 clonotypes in ibrutinib-treated CLL (dated by TCRdb to the early 2020s). The library was prepared using the immunoSEQ multiplex PCR assay. TCRdb stores this immuneACCESS table with in-frame sequences only. Part of the clones is absent; in the studies checked, under half of the shortfall reflects unresolved V genes, and no reason is known for the rest. Present in this sample are 17,000 or so clones, around 80% of which were seen just once. The ten largest clones capture about 17% of the sample. Source: PBMCs, taken before ibrutinib treatment. The receptors were sampled from a human donor with chronic lymphocytic leukemia.

This chain joins TRBV7-6 and TRBJ1-2; 7 bases are a match to TRBD1. CDR3 length: 15 residues. CDR1 SGHVS and CDR2 FNYEAQ come from the germline V gene. Trimming cost V 3 bases and J 4 bases; bases outside gene matches: 8. CDR3 sequence (DNA): TGTGCCAGCAGCTTTAGAGGGGGCGTTGGCTATGGCTACACCTTC. This encodes CASSFRGGVGYGYTF.

The J gene is TRBJ2-7, the V gene TRBV2; possible D gene TRBD2, 5 bases. V gave up 1 base and J gave up 1 base, with 8 bases separating them. Germline CDR1 reads SNHLY; CDR2 reads FYNNEI. The CDR3 loop spans 14 amino acids. In DNA form, the CDR3 reads TGTGCCAGCAGTGAAGGACGGACTTCCTACGAGCAGTACTTC. Its translation: CASSEGRTSYEQYF.

The chain couples TRBV28 to TRBJ1-1; 12 bases are shared with TRBD1. The CDR3 is 18 residues long. V shed 6 bases, J shed 0 bases, and the junction held 11 bases outside the gene matches. Looked up from germline, CDR1 is MDHEN and CDR2 is SYDVKM. CDR3 in DNA: TGTGCCAGCAGGGGCGTCCGGGACAGGGGGCGCATGAACACTGAAGCTTTCTTT. Translation: CASRGVRDRGRMNTEAFF.

This clone occurred once. The V call is TRBV28, the J call TRBJ2-1; D may match TRBD1 or TRBD2 (5 bases each). The V end was cut by 1 base, the J end by 11 bases, with 12 bases between. CDR1 and CDR2 (germline): MDHEN, SYDVKM. This CDR3 has 13 amino acids. The DNA for the CDR3 is TGTGCCAGCAGTTTATCGGCCGGGGACCAGCAGTTCTTC. Protein: CASSLSAGDQQFF. Full variable domain (remainder filled in from reference TRBV28 and TRBJ2-1): DVKVTQSSRYLVKRTGEKVFLECVQDMDHENMFWYRQDPGLGLRLIYFSYDVKMKEKGDIPEGYSVSREKKERFSLILESASTNQTSMYLCASSLSAGDQQFFGPGTRLTVL.

The V and J genes are TRBV5-1 and TRBJ2-5; TRBD2 might be the D (5 bases). The V gene's germline CDR1 is SGHRS and CDR2 YFSETQ. Trimming removed 2 bases from V and 5 bases from J, with 13 bases in between. The CDR3 is 14 residues long. CDR3 in DNA: TGCGCCAGCAGCTTCCTGGACTTAGGGGAGACCCAGTACTTC. Translating gives CASSFLDLGETQYF.

The V call is TRBV18, the J call TRBJ2-3; 11 bases are a match to TRBD2. The CDR3 has 15 amino acids. The germline V gene encodes CDR1 KGHSH and CDR2 LQKENI. V dropped 2 bases and J dropped 4; count of bases not matched to a gene: 2. CDR3 sequence: CASSPTSGSPDTQYF. CDR3 in DNA: TGTGCCAGCTCACCAACTAGCGGGAGCCCAGATACGCAGTATTTT. Full variable domain (outside the CDR3, taken from reference TRBV18 and TRBJ2-3): NAGVMQNPRHLVRRRGQEARLRCSPMKGHSHVYWYRQLPEEGLKFMVYLQKENIIDESGMPKERFSAEFPKEGPSILRIQQVVRGDSAAYFCASSPTSGSPDTQYFGPGTRLTVL.

This clone was found once. The chain uses TRBV6-6 and TRBJ2-5; 10 nucleotides agree with TRBD1. V dropped 7 bases and J dropped 5; count of bases not matched to a gene: 10. This CDR3 has 15 residues. Germline V gene lookup returns CDR1 MNHNY and CDR2 SVGAGI (reference sequence). Here the CDR3 DNA reads TGTGCCAGCAATTCTCCGGGACAGGGGTTTGAGACCCAGTACTTC. Translation: CASNSPGQGFETQYF.

A single count supports this clone. This chain links TRBV7-2 with TRBJ2-2, with TRBD1 identical over 8 bases. This CDR3 has 17 residues. Germline values: CDR1 SGHTA, CDR2 FQGNSA. The ends lost 5 bases at V and 0 bases at J; junction bases unmatched: 8. The CDR3: CASSKAQGAANTGELFF. Written as DNA, the CDR3 is TGTGCCAGCAGCAAGGCGCAGGGGGCCGCGAACACCGGGGAGCTGTTTTTT.

The V gene is TRBV5-1, the J gene TRBJ2-1, with D unclear. CDR3 length equals 12 residues. Trimming pared 2 bases from V and 8 bases from J, leaving 8 bases between. CDR1 and CDR2 (germline): SGHRS, YFSETQ. CDR3 DNA sequence: TGCGCCAGCAGCTTCTCTGGGTATGAGCAGTTCTTC. Translating it yields CASSFSGYEQFF.

The rearrangement uses TRBV13 and TRBJ1-1, with 7 bases lining up with TRBD1. The CDR3 totals 14 residues. Trimming removed 5 bases from V and 2 bases from J; junction bases left unmatched: 5. Germline V gives CDR1 PRHDT, CDR2 FYEKMQ (reference sequence). In DNA form, the CDR3 reads TGTGCCAGCAGCCCGGGGACAGCTAACACTGAAGCTTTCTTT. Its translation: CASSPGTANTEAFF.

This chain joins TRBV13 and TRBJ1-2; the D is unclear. The ends were cut back, 0 bases at V and 8 bases at J, with 19 bases in the middle. Germline V gene sequence: CDR1 PRHDT, CDR2 FYEKMQ (reference sequence). The CDR3 consists of 16 residues. The CDR3: CASSLGSSNRPGGYTF. CDR3 nucleotide sequence: TGTGCCAGCAGCTTAGGCTCTAGCAATAGGCCCGGGGGCTACACCTTC. Looking up the rest from reference TRBV13 and TRBJ1-2 gives the full variable domain: AAGVIQSPRHLIKEKRETATLKCYPIPRHDTVYWYQQGPGQDPQFLISFYEKMQSDKGSIPDRFSAQQFSDYHSELNMSSLELGDSALYFCASSLGSSNRPGGYTFGSGTRLTVV.

V and J are TRBV7-2 and TRBJ1-1; no clear D. The CDR3 runs to 13 residues. Trimming removed 2 bases at V and 6 bases at J, with 10 bases between. CDR1 is SGHTA, CDR2 FQGNSA, per germline. CDR3 region: CASSLQTDAEAFF. CDR3 coding DNA: TGTGCCAGCAGCTTACAGACGGACGCTGAAGCTTTCTTT.

The genes are TRBV28 and TRBJ1-1; D not resolved. This CDR3 region has 13 residues. The V and J ends lost 6 bases and 4 bases respectively, with 12 bases between them. Germline loops: CDR1 MDHEN, CDR2 SYDVKM. CDR3 protein: CASRTTLGTEAFF. In DNA, the CDR3 is TGTGCCAGCAGGACGACTTTGGGCACTGAAGCTTTCTTT.

The chain has TRBV7-2 and TRBJ1-2, with a tentative D call TRBD1 (5 bases). Germline lookup yields CDR1 SGHTA and CDR2 FQGNSA. V gave up 3 bases and J gave up 8 bases, with 22 bases separating them. The CDR3 runs to 16 residues. DNA for the CDR3: TGTGCCAGCAGCTTCAATCCGGGACTTCAAAGTGGAGGCTACACCTTC. Translated, it gives CASSFNPGLQSGGYTF.

CDR3 protein: CASSLSPFRTKIETQYF. In DNA form, the CDR3 reads TGTGCCAGCAGTTTATCTCCCTTTCGGACTAAAATAGAGACCCAGTACTTC. The gene calls are TRBV27 and TRBJ2-5; TRBD2 might be the D (6 bases). The V gene's germline CDR1 is MNHEY and CDR2 SMNVEV (reference sequence). Between the trimmed V and J ends, which lost 0 bases and 4 bases, there was a span of 18 bases. CDR3 length: 17 amino acids.

Regarding this clone: The junction departs from germline at one end; a sequencing error may be responsible. V is TRBV6-1 and J is TRBJ2-7; the match to TRBD2 covers 11 bases. The CDR3 is 16 amino acids. Germline-derived CDR1 and CDR2 are MNHNS and SASEGT. DNA of the CDR3: TGTGCCAGCAGTAAAGCGACTAGCGGGACCGGGTACGAGCAGTACTTC. Encoded protein: CASSKATSGTGYEQYF.

V gene TRBV18 combines with J gene TRBJ2-7; perhaps TRBD1 as D (6 bases). V lost 3 bases, J lost 1 base, and 10 bases lay in between. Germline V gene sequence: CDR1 KGHSH, CDR2 LQKENI. The CDR3 runs 14 residues. CDR3 loop: CASSPRQASYEQYF. The CDR3 DNA sequence: TGTGCCAGCTCACCCAGACAGGCTTCCTACGAGCAGTACTTC.

V is TRBV14 and J is TRBJ2-3; 7 bases match TRBD2. This CDR3 has 16 amino acids. J was trimmed by 8 bases and V by 0 bases; bases with no gene match: 11. Germline CDR1 is SGHDN and CDR2 is FVKESK. CDR3 in amino acids: CASSQDFPSSGGTQYF. The CDR3 DNA follows: TGTGCCAGCAGCCAAGATTTCCCCTCATCGGGGGGTACGCAGTATTTT. The full variable domain, completed using reference TRBV14 and TRBJ2-3, is EAGVTQFPSHSVIEKGQTVTLRCDPISGHDNLYWYRRVMGKEIKFLLHFVKESKQDESGMPNNRFLAERTGGTYSTLKVQPAELEDSGVYFCASSQDFPSSGGTQYFGPGTRLTVL.

The chain recombines TRBV2 with TRBJ2-7, with D unresolved. V was shortened by 11 bases and J by 0 bases, with 8 bases between the two germline ends. Germline V gives CDR1 SNHLY, CDR2 FYNNEI. The CDR3 contains 11 residues. The CDR3 protein is CAVTSSYEQYF. The CDR3 DNA is TGTGCCGTAACCAGCTCCTACGAGCAGTACTTC.

The V call is TRBV5-1, the J call TRBJ2-1, with D perhaps assigned TRBD1 or TRBD2 (7 bases each). The CDR3 contains 14 residues. V dropped 1 base and J dropped 5 bases, with 10 bases sitting between them. Germline CDR1 reads SGHRS; CDR2 reads YFSETQ. CDR3 coding DNA: TGCGCCAGCAGCTTGAGCGGGACAGACAATGAGCAGTTCTTC. Its translation: CASSLSGTDNEQFF.

V gene TRBV15 combines with J gene TRBJ2-4; 7 positions match TRBD2. Trimming cost V 3 bases and J 8 bases; bases outside gene matches: 22. This CDR3 has 19 amino acids. Germline assignment: CDR1 LNHNV and CDR2 YYDKDF (reference sequence). Written as DNA, the CDR3 is TGTGCCACCAGCAGGGATCCAAGACATGTGGGAGGGCCGACGGACATTCAGTACTTC. Encoded protein: CATSRDPRHVGGPTDIQYF.